This T cell receptor beta chain was retrieved from a study of cytomegalovirus exposure and HLA in healthy donors. PCR was performed using 60 Vbeta and 13 Jbeta primers. Measured with immunoSEQ multiplex PCR; TCRdb has only the in-frame clones, and not every one. The table records 70,000 to 100,000 clones, 80% of them present only once. A word on this clone: Its antigen remains unidentified.

The germline V gene encodes CDR1 SGHNT and CDR2 YYREEE (reference sequence). Trimming cost V 0 bases and J 7 bases, with 14 bases left between them. This CDR3 region has 14 residues. Points from the study as a whole: Later analysis identified 15,000 to 20,000 TCR beta sequences associated with HLA alleles, using a false discovery rate threshold of 0.05. Per a prior analysis, the majority of TCR beta V segments were productive roughly 87% or roughly 30% of the time.

The sequenced sample consisted of PBMCs. This chain connects TRBV5-4 to TRBJ2-7; D perhaps matches TRBD2 (5 bases). The source is a woman in her 50s in good health and CMV-seropositive. The CDR3 DNA is TGTGCCAGCAGCTTGGCCGAGACGACGGGGGAGCAGTACTTC. This sequence encodes CASSLAETTGEQYF.